Sequencing of this T cell receptor (beta chain) was carried out in a study of Ad26.COV2.S vaccination and SARS-CoV-2 variants (dated by TCRdb to the early 2020s). About the full investigation: Vaccine-arm donors came from COV1001, a multicentre, randomized, double-blind, placebo-controlled phase I-IIa trial of Ad26.COV2.S in healthy adults. Ad26.COV2.S was administered intramuscularly at a dose of 5x10^10 or 1x10^11 viral particles, either as one shot or as two shots given 56 days apart. The specificity and breadth of SARS-CoV-2-reactive T cell receptors after Ad26.COV2.S vaccination were assessed by TCRbeta repertoire sequencing. A total of 32 samples were included in the TCR-sequenced set, comprising roughly 19 Ad26.COV2.S vaccine recipients, 5 placebo recipients and 8 SARS-CoV-2 convalescent individuals. Trial participants were randomized into five groups of five: low-dose or high-dose Ad26.COV2.S given once or twice, or placebo on both occasions. Blinding of investigators to trial group allocation was maintained during experiments and outcome assessment.

The treatment or condition label of this sample denotes: approximately 18 received Ad26.COV2.S at low or high dose, single or two shots; a few received placebo; per-sample allocation not given. Repertoires of vaccine and placebo recipients were sequenced from samples collected on day 63 after the first injection. Cohort 1b enrolled 20 to 30 adults aged 18-55 years at a single site in Boston, USA, between 29 July and 7 August 2020. As a vaccine, Ad26.COV2.S was a replication-incompetent adenovirus type 26 vector that expressed a prefusion-stabilized SARS-CoV-2 spike protein derived from the original Wuhan strain. Findings and caveats that apply to the study as a whole: Non-spike TCR breadth was comparable between vaccine and placebo recipients, consistent with the vaccine containing only spike. According to the authors, total T cell responses may have been underestimated by the TCR breadth and depth analyses. After vaccination, spike-specific CD8+ and CD4+ T cell responses were reported to show substantial breadth. Comparing responses between vaccine doses or regimens was not something the study was powered to do. Compared with placebo recipients, Ad26.COV2.S recipients showed higher spike-specific TCR breadth (P = 0.0014).

Concerning this clone itself: It lacks a known antigen. Per-base quality was not reported, and no clone a single base away is much larger than it.

The immunoSEQ Assay was the method used to sequence TCRbeta CDR3 regions. After extraction, genomic DNA underwent amplification by bias-controlled multiplex PCR, followed by high-throughput sequencing. In the authors' own workflow: To quantify the absolute abundance of every unique TCRbeta CDR3 region, sequences were collapsed and filtered. T cell fraction was estimated by normalization of TCRbeta template counts to usable DNA, with usable DNA being measured through amplification of reference genes present in all nucleated cells. Repertoire TCRs were annotated as SARS-CoV-2-specific when V gene, CDR3 amino acid sequence and J gene were exactly matched to a known reactive TCR set. MIRA supplied the reference SARS-CoV-2 TCR set, which was filtered for enrichment in COVID-19-positive ImmuneCODE repertoires so that public or cross-reactive TCRs were removed. Based on the MIRA antigens, annotated TCRs were further analysed at the level of specific ORF or position within ORF. Depth was the summed frequency of annotated unique rearrangements, while breadth was defined as annotated unique rearrangements over total unique productive rearrangements. Two-sided Wilcoxon rank-sum tests were applied when comparing TCR breadth between groups. The immuneACCESS repertoire file appears here via TCRdb, limited to in-frame rearrangements. These files lack a portion of the clones; in checked studies, under half of the deficit traces to unresolved V genes, and the cause of the others is not known. The V and J calls and clone size are taken from that table; D and trimming were inferred from the DNA. Within this sample are 380,000 or so clones, with about 83% of them counted one time only. The ten largest clones add up to approximately 7.8% of the sample.

V loses 2 bases of germline sequence and J loses 0 bases, and the interval between the two ends is 19 bases. Including cysteine and phenylalanine, the CDR3 has 19 amino acids. Here the CDR3 DNA is all that survives: 57 bases in frame from base 1. For CDR1 and CDR2, the germline V gene lists KGHSH and LQKENI. The V and J genes are TRBV18 and TRBJ1-4; no D gene call is confident. The TCR was taken from a person aged 18-60 years who received the Ad26.COV2.S COVID-19 vaccine or a placebo. The sample in question was peripheral blood, obtained in a trial of Ad26.COV2.S vaccine versus placebo. Here is the DNA: TGTGCCAGCTCACCATATCCAAGGGTGTGGGTCGCAACTAATGAAAAACTGTTTTTT. Translated, this is CASSPYPRVWVATNEKLFF.